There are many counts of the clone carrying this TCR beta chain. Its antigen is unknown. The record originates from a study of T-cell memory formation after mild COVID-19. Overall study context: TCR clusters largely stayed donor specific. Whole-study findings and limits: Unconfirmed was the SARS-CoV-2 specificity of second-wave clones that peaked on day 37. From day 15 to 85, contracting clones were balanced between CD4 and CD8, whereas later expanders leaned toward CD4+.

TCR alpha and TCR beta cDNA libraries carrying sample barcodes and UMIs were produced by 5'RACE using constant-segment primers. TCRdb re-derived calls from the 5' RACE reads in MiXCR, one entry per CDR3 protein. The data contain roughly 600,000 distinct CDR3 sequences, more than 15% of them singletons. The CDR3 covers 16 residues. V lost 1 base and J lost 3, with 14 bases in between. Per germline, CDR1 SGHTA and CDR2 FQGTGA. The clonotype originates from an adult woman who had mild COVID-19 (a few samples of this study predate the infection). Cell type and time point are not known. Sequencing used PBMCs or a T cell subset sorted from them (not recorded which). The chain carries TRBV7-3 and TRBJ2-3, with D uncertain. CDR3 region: CASSLNSAVRTDTQYF. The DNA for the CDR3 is TGTGCCAGCAGCTTAAACAGCGCGGTGAGGACAGATACGCAGTATTTT. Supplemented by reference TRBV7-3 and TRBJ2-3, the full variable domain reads GAGVSQTPSNKVTEKGKYVELRCDPISGHTALYWYRQSLGQGPEFLIYFQGTGAADDSGLPNDRFFAVRPEGSVSTLKIQRTERGDSAVYLCASSLNSAVRTDTQYFGPGTRLTVL.